The T cell receptor (beta chain) under discussion was sequenced for a study of shared clonotypes between healthy human individuals. Sorted-subset replicate PCR reactions were performed with about 200 ng DNA, corresponding to 30,000 or so T cell genomes. The method was immunoSEQ multiplex PCR; TCRdb's version includes in-frame clones alone and lacks a portion of them. The data contain some 1.5 million clones, about 98% of them seen just once; the ten biggest clones take up about 0.45%. This CDR3 has 15 residues. Germline CDR1 and CDR2: SGHTA and FQGTGA. The V end lost 5 bases, the J end lost 6 bases, and 16 bases lay between the germline ends.

The rearrangement links TRBV7-3 to TRBJ2-2; D gene ambiguous. The sequenced sample consisted of naive CD4+ T cells sorted from blood. The subset: CD45RA+ positively selected. The TCR comes from a man between 25 and 39 years old in good health. DNA of the CDR3: TGTGCCAGCAGCGTGAATGGGGTTCGCTCCGGGGAGCTGTTTTTT. Its protein is CASSVNGVRSGELFF.